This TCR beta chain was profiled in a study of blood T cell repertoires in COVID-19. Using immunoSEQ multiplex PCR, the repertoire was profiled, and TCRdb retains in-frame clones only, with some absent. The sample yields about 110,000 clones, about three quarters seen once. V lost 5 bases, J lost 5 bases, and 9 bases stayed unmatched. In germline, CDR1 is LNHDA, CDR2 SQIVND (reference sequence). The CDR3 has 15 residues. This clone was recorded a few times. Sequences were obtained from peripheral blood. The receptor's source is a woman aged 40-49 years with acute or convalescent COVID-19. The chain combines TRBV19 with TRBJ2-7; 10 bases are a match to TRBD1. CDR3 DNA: TGTGCCAGTAGTGCCAAGGACAGGGGGTCTAACGAGCAGTACTTC. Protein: CASSAKDRGSNEQYF.